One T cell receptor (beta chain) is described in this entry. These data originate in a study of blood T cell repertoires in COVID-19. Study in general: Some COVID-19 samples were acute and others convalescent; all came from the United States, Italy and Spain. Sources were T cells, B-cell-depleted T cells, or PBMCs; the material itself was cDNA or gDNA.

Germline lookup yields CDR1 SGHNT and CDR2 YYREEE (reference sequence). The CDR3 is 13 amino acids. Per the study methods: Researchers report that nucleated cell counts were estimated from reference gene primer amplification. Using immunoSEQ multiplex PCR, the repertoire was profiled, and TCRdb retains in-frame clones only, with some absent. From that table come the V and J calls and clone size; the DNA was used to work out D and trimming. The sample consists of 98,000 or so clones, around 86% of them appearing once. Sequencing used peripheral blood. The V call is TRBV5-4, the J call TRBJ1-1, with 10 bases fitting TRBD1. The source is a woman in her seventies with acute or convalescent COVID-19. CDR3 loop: CAARTGGNTEAFF. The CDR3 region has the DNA TGTGCAGCTCGGACAGGGGGGAACACTGAAGCTTTCTTT.